This T cell receptor beta chain was captured in a study of blood T cell repertoires in COVID-19. Across the study: PBMCs, B-cell-depleted T cells, or T cells were the source of the cDNA or gDNA that made up the material.

In the original analysis: Counts of nucleated cells, estimated from reference gene primer amplification, were obtained. The table came from immunoSEQ multiplex PCR; TCRdb's copy has only in-frame clones and leaves some out. From that table come the V and J calls and clone size; the DNA was used to work out D and trimming. Seen here are around 300,000 clones, roughly 85% observed once, and the top ten hold 8% to 13%. Per germline, CDR1 MNHEY and CDR2 SVGAGI. CDR3 length: 14 amino acids. The trim removed 6 bases at V and 7 bases at J, leaving 9 bases unmatched. Source material: peripheral blood. The chain couples TRBV6-5 to TRBJ1-5; 7 bases agree with TRBD1. The sequence was collected from a woman in her 70s with acute or convalescent COVID-19. The CDR3 sequence: CASSRGQSWQPQHF. The CDR3, as DNA: TGTGCCAGCAGCCGGGGACAGTCGTGGCAGCCCCAGCATTTT.